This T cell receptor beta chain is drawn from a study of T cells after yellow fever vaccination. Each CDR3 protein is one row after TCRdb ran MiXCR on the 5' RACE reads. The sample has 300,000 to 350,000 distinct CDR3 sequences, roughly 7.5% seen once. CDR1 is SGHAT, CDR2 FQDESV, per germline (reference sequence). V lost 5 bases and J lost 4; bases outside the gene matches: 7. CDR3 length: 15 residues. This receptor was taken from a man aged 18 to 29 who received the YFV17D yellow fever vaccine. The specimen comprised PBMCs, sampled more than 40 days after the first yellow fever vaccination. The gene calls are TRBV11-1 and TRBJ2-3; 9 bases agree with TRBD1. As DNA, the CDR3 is TGTGCCAGCAGCACCGGACAGGGGAGGGCAGATACGCAGTATTTT. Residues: CASSTGQGRADTQYF.